This passage covers 3 T cell receptor beta chains from one sample sequenced in a study of shared clonotypes between healthy human individuals. Generated by immunoSEQ multiplex PCR, the TCRdb table keeps only in-frame clones and is missing some. The sample consists of 800,000 to 1,200,000 clones, about 80% of them appearing once. Sequenced material: memory CD4+ T cells from PBMCs. Subset: CD45RA-negative fraction. The receptor set was obtained from a man younger than 35 in good health. Some clones in this sample may be carry-over from other donors' samples.

V usage is TRBV5-1 and J usage is TRBJ2-3; 11 bases are a match to TRBD2. This CDR3 comprises 15 residues. V was clipped by 4 bases and J by 4 bases; unmatched bases: 5. Germline V CDR1 and CDR2: SGHRS, YFSETQ. CDR3 DNA: TGCGCCAGCAGCCCGCTAGCGGGAGGCCCAGATACGCAGTATTTT. This gives the protein CASSPLAGGPDTQYF.

With respect to this clone: This is likely an artifact of a read error, given a far larger clone one base away. The V call is TRBV5-4, the J call TRBJ1-2; D is perhaps TRBD1 (5 bases). Trimming left V 6 bases short and J 5 bases short, with 17 bases between. The CDR3 length is 14 residues. CDR1 SGHNT and CDR2 YYREEE come from the germline V gene (reference sequence). CDR3 residues: CASTRRDGGYGYTF. The CDR3 DNA sequence: TGTGCCAGCACCCGGAGGGACGGTGGATATGGCTACACCTTC.

This chain uses TRBV5-1 with TRBJ2-1; 11 bases are shared with TRBD2. The CDR3 length is 15 residues. The ends lost 4 bases at V and 5 bases at J; junction bases unmatched: 5. Germline V gene sequence: CDR1 SGHRS, CDR2 YFSETQ. CDR3: CASSRGLAVDNEQFF. The CDR3 DNA reads TGCGCCAGCAGCCGGGGACTAGCGGTAGACAATGAGCAGTTCTTC.